This T cell receptor beta chain comes out of a study of blood T cell repertoires in COVID-19. Overall study: COVID-19 samples collected from the United States, Italy and Spain covered acute and convalescent phases. From T cells, B-cell-depleted T cells, or PBMCs came the material, which was cDNA or gDNA.

Details on this clone: Additional DNA sequences in this sample encode the identical CDR3.

Methods used by the authors: Amplified reference gene primers provided the basis for estimating nucleated cell counts. Here immunoSEQ multiplex PCR was the method, and the copy in TCRdb shows in-frame clones only, minus some. V and J calls and clone size are given by that table; D and trimming were obtained from the DNA. The sample records 210,000 or so clones, 80% to 90% being singletons. This CDR3 is 15 amino acids long. V shed 4 bases, J shed 3 bases, and the junction held 6 bases outside the gene matches. CDR1 and CDR2 (germline): LGHDT, YNNKEL (reference sequence). The gene calls are TRBV3-1 (or the pseudogene TRBV3-2) and TRBJ2-7; 10 nucleotides agree with TRBD1. This clonotype was obtained from a woman at least 80 years old with active or convalescent COVID-19. Material: peripheral blood. CDR3 in DNA: TGTGCCAGCAGCCTTGGGACAGGGGCCTACTACGAGCAGTACTTC. Encoded protein: CASSLGTGAYYEQYF.